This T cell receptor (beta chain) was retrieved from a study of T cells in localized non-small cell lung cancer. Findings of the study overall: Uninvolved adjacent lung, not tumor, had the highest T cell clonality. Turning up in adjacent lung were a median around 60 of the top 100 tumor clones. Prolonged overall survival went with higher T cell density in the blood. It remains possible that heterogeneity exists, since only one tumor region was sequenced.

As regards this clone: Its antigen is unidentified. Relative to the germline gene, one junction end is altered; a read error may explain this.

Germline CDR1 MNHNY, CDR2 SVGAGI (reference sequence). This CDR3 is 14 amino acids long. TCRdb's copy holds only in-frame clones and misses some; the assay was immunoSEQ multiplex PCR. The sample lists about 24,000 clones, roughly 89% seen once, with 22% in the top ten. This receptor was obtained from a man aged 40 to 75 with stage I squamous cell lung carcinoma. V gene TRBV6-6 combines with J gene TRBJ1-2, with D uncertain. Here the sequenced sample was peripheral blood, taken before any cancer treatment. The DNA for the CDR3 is TGTGTCAGCAGTTACTCGGCCCCTAACTATGGCTACACCTTC. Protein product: CVSSYSAPNYGYTF.